These T cell receptor beta chains were read from a single sample in a study of blood T cell repertoires in COVID-19. Clones were read by immunoSEQ multiplex PCR, and TCRdb kept only the in-frame ones, dropping some. This sample has under 55,000 clones, with over 75% found just once. The sample was peripheral blood. These receptor sequences come from a human donor in a cohort sampled during active COVID-19. Each CDR3 is given with its conserved first and last residue. D genes are given only for firm matches. Clone size, where shown, is once, few, many, or a class for clones that have expanded.

CDR3 protein: CASSLGLGGEAFF; CDR3 DNA: TGTGCCAGCAGCTTGGGACTCGGTGGGGAAGCTTTCTTT; V gene: TRBV5-6; J gene: TRBJ1-1; D gene: NA; clone size: NA
CDR3 protein: CASSLGTGTGEQFF; CDR3 DNA: TGCGCCAGCAGCTTGGGAACCGGGACAGGTGAGCAGTTCTTC; V gene: TRBV5-1; J gene: TRBJ2-1; D gene: TRBD1; clone size: NA
CDR3 protein: CASSGQWQETQYF; CDR3 DNA: TGTGCCAGCAGTGGACAGTGGCAAGAGACCCAGTACTTC; V gene: TRBV2; J gene: TRBJ2-5; D gene: NA; clone size: once
CDR3 protein: CASSQGAGYSPLHF; CDR3 DNA: TGTGCCAGCAGCCAAGGGGCAGGATATTCACCCCTCCACTTT; V gene: TRBV14; J gene: TRBJ1-6; D gene: NA; clone size: NA
CDR3 protein: CASSYSGLAGNIQYF; CDR3 DNA: TGTGCCAGCAGTTACTCGGGACTAGCAGGAAACATTCAGTACTTC; V gene: TRBV6-6; J gene: TRBJ2-4; D gene: TRBD2; clone size: NA
CDR3 protein: CASKKGQGSQETQYF; CDR3 DNA: TGTGCCAGCAAAAAAGGACAGGGCTCTCAAGAGACCCAGTACTTC; V gene: TRBV27; J gene: TRBJ2-5; D gene: TRBD1; clone size: NA
CDR3 protein: CASSQDGRAPGELFF; CDR3 DNA: TGCGCCAGCAGCCAAGATGGCAGGGCCCCCGGGGAGCTGTTTTTT; V gene: TRBV4-1; J gene: TRBJ2-2; D gene: NA; clone size: NA
CDR3 protein: CASSPAGSSYNEQFF; CDR3 DNA: TGCGCCAGCAGCCCGGCAGGTAGCTCCTACAATGAGCAGTTCTTC; V gene: TRBV5-1; J gene: TRBJ2-1; D gene: NA; clone size: NA
CDR3 protein: CATQVQGPTEAFF; CDR3 DNA: TGTGCCACCCAGGTCCAGGGCCCCACTGAAGCTTTCTTT; V gene: TRBV2; J gene: TRBJ1-1; D gene: NA; clone size: NA
CDR3 protein: CASSLARQASREQYF; CDR3 DNA: TGTGCCAGCAGCCTTGCTAGACAGGCCTCTAGGGAGCAGTACTTC; V gene: TRBV7-8; J gene: TRBJ2-7; D gene: NA; clone size: NA
CDR3 protein: CAISDTRTGQETQYF; CDR3 DNA: TGTGCCATCAGTGATACCCGGACAGGGCAAGAGACCCAGTACTTC; V gene: TRBV10-3; J gene: TRBJ2-5; D gene: TRBD1; clone size: NA
CDR3 protein: CASSPTKETQYF; CDR3 DNA: TGTGCCAGCTCACCAACTAAAGAGACCCAGTACTTC; V gene: TRBV18; J gene: TRBJ2-5; D gene: NA; clone size: NA
CDR3 protein: CASSEAGRGYEQYF; CDR3 DNA: TGTGCCAGCAGCGAAGCGGGCCGGGGGTACGAGCAGTACTTC; V gene: TRBV5-6; J gene: TRBJ2-7; D gene: NA; clone size: NA
CDR3 protein: CASSSRESRLQDEQYF; CDR3 DNA: TGCGCCAGCAGCTCCCGGGAGTCGAGGTTGCAGGACGAGCAGTACTTC; V gene: TRBV5-1; J gene: TRBJ2-7; D gene: NA; clone size: NA
CDR3 protein: CASSFPGLAGANEQFF; CDR3 DNA: TGTGCCAGCAGCTTCCCGGGACTAGCGGGAGCCAATGAGCAGTTCTTC; V gene: TRBV5-4; J gene: TRBJ2-1; D gene: TRBD2; clone size: NA
CDR3 protein: CATSDSFVSDEQYF; CDR3 DNA: TGTGCCACCAGTGATTCCTTCGTTTCGGACGAGCAGTACTTC; V gene: TRBV24-1; J gene: TRBJ2-7; D gene: NA; clone size: NA
CDR3 protein: CASTGQGGNQPQHF; CDR3 DNA: TGTGCCAGCACCGGGCAGGGCGGCAATCAGCCCCAGCATTTT; V gene: TRBV21-1; J gene: TRBJ1-5; D gene: NA; clone size: NA
CDR3 protein: CASSEAGQGYSPLHF; CDR3 DNA: TGTGCCAGCAGTGAAGCGGGACAGGGTTATTCACCCCTCCACTTT; V gene: TRBV2; J gene: TRBJ1-6; D gene: TRBD1; clone size: NA
CDR3 protein: CASSPDRVHTEAFF; CDR3 DNA: TGTGCCAGCAGCCCAGACAGGGTTCACACTGAAGCTTTCTTT; V gene: TRBV27; J gene: TRBJ1-1; D gene: TRBD1; clone size: NA
CDR3 protein: CASSSSQRGVWGYGYTF; CDR3 DNA: TGTGCCAGCAGCTCTTCACAACGGGGGGTCTGGGGATATGGCTACACCTTC; V gene: TRBV5-6; J gene: TRBJ1-2; D gene: NA; clone size: NA
CDR3 protein: CASSPGLGPNGELFF; CDR3 DNA: TGTGCCAGCAGCCCGGGACTAGGTCCCAACGGGGAGCTGTTTTTT; V gene: TRBV9; J gene: TRBJ2-2; D gene: TRBD2; clone size: NA
CDR3 protein: CASSPLPGTGLDEQFF; CDR3 DNA: TGTGCCAGCTCACCACTCCCCGGGACAGGGCTCGATGAGCAGTTCTTC; V gene: TRBV18; J gene: TRBJ2-1; D gene: TRBD1; clone size: NA
CDR3 protein: CASNGILKETQYF; CDR3 DNA: TGTGCCAGCAACGGTATCTTAAAAGAGACCCAGTACTTC; V gene: TRBV2; J gene: TRBJ2-5; D gene: NA; clone size: NA
CDR3 protein: CASSYIGRGLSYEQYF; CDR3 DNA: TGTGCCAGCAGCTACATCGGCAGGGGGCTGAGTTACGAGCAGTACTTC; V gene: TRBV6-5; J gene: TRBJ2-7; D gene: TRBD1; clone size: few
CDR3 protein: CASSQDGRAPSRYNSPLHF; CDR3 DNA: TGCGCCAGCAGCCAAGACGGGAGAGCACCAAGTAGATATAATTCACCCCTCCACTTT; V gene: TRBV4-1; J gene: TRBJ1-6; D gene: NA; clone size: NA
CDR3 protein: CASSFGQGSYEQYF; CDR3 DNA: TGTGCCAGCAGTTTCGGCCAGGGCTCCTACGAGCAGTACTTC; V gene: TRBV28; J gene: TRBJ2-7; D gene: NA; clone size: NA
CDR3 protein: CASSSGQLRSTDTQYF; CDR3 DNA: TGTGCCAGCAGCTCCGGACAGTTACGCTCCACAGATACGCAGTATTTT; V gene: TRBV5-4; J gene: TRBJ2-3; D gene: NA; clone size: NA
CDR3 protein: CASSGPGQGLDTQYF; CDR3 DNA: TGTGCCAGCAGTGGACCGGGACAGGGTTTAGATACGCAGTATTTT; V gene: TRBV2; J gene: TRBJ2-3; D gene: TRBD1; clone size: NA
CDR3 protein: CASSAKAGTNTGELFF; CDR3 DNA: TGTGCCAGCAGCGCAAAGGCGGGGACGAACACCGGGGAGCTGTTTTTT; V gene: TRBV9; J gene: TRBJ2-2; D gene: NA; clone size: once
CDR3 protein: CASSPRAPRGYTF; CDR3 DNA: TGTGCCAGCAGCCCCAGGGCACCCCGGGGCTACACCTTC; V gene: TRBV7-9; J gene: TRBJ1-2; D gene: NA; clone size: NA
CDR3 protein: CASSLQGASTEAFF; CDR3 DNA: TGTGCCAGCAGCTTACAGGGGGCTAGCACTGAAGCTTTCTTT; V gene: TRBV11-2; J gene: TRBJ1-1; D gene: TRBD1; clone size: NA
CDR3 protein: CASSPTSGGHGELFF; CDR3 DNA: TGTGCCAGCAGTCCCACCAGCGGGGGGCACGGGGAGCTGTTTTTT; V gene: TRBV28; J gene: TRBJ2-2; D gene: TRBD2; clone size: medium-sized
CDR3 protein: CASSLAPRGTEAFF; CDR3 DNA: TGTGCCAGCAGCTTAGCGCCTCGAGGCACTGAAGCTTTCTTT; V gene: TRBV11-1; J gene: TRBJ1-1; D gene: NA; clone size: NA
CDR3 protein: CASSRGGGRQETQYF; CDR3 DNA: TGTGCCAGCAGCCGCGGGGGAGGGAGGCAAGAGACCCAGTACTTC; V gene: TRBV4-2; J gene: TRBJ2-5; D gene: TRBD2; clone size: NA
CDR3 protein: CASSQTGFKEQYF; CDR3 DNA: TGTGCCAGCAGCCAAACAGGATTTAAGGAGCAGTACTTC; V gene: TRBV3-1/TRBV3-2; J gene: TRBJ2-7; D gene: NA; clone size: NA
CDR3 protein: CASTRGEWFTDTQYF; CDR3 DNA: TGTGCCAGCACCAGGGGCGAGTGGTTTACAGATACGCAGTATTTT; V gene: TRBV6-5; J gene: TRBJ2-3; D gene: NA; clone size: NA
CDR3 protein: CASSLGPQGIAWEQYF; CDR3 DNA: TGTGCCAGCAGCTTAGGCCCACAGGGGATCGCTTGGGAGCAGTACTTC; V gene: TRBV11-2; J gene: TRBJ2-7; D gene: TRBD1; clone size: NA
CDR3 protein: CASSPAGTGGRDEQFF; CDR3 DNA: TGTGCCAGCTCACCAGCCGGGACAGGGGGTCGGGATGAGCAGTTCTTC; V gene: TRBV18; J gene: TRBJ2-1; D gene: TRBD1; clone size: once
CDR3 protein: CASSLSSGAVGETQYF; CDR3 DNA: TGTGCCAGCAGTTTATCTAGCGGGGCAGTCGGGGAGACCCAGTACTTC; V gene: TRBV27; J gene: TRBJ2-5; D gene: TRBD2; clone size: NA
CDR3 protein: CASSDFIGTGAGYTF; CDR3 DNA: TGTGCCAGCAGTGACTTCATCGGGACAGGGGCTGGCTACACCTTC; V gene: TRBV6-4; J gene: TRBJ1-2; D gene: TRBD1; clone size: once
CDR3 protein: CASSQATRNQPQHF; CDR3 DNA: TGTGCCAGCAGCCAAGCCACAAGAAATCAGCCCCAGCATTTT; V gene: TRBV4-2; J gene: TRBJ1-5; D gene: NA; clone size: NA
CDR3 protein: CASSPQGPSEPQHF; CDR3 DNA: TGCGCCAGCAGCCCACAGGGGCCTTCAGAGCCCCAGCATTTT; V gene: TRBV5-1; J gene: TRBJ1-5; D gene: TRBD1; clone size: NA
CDR3 protein: CASSFGRVGFNTEAFF; CDR3 DNA: TGTGCCAGCAGCTTCGGCAGGGTCGGATTCAACACTGAAGCTTTCTTT; V gene: TRBV7-6; J gene: TRBJ1-1; D gene: NA; clone size: NA
CDR3 protein: CASSQGRQPQDYGYTF; CDR3 DNA: TGTGCCAGCAGCCAAGGGAGGCAGCCTCAGGACTATGGCTACACCTTC; V gene: TRBV3-1/TRBV3-2; J gene: TRBJ1-2; D gene: NA; clone size: few
CDR3 protein: CASSPGPNQPQHF; CDR3 DNA: TGTGCCAGCTCACCAGGGCCCAATCAGCCCCAGCATTTT; V gene: TRBV18; J gene: TRBJ1-5; D gene: NA; clone size: NA
CDR3 protein: CASTMDRVDQPQHF; CDR3 DNA: TGTGCCAGTACGATGGACAGGGTGGATCAGCCCCAGCATTTT; V gene: TRBV19; J gene: TRBJ1-5; D gene: TRBD1; clone size: NA
CDR3 protein: CASSLTRSTDTQYF; CDR3 DNA: TGTGCCAGCAGCTTGACTCGGAGCACAGATACGCAGTATTTT; V gene: TRBV5-5; J gene: TRBJ2-3; D gene: NA; clone size: NA
CDR3 protein: CASSDPRQGDTEAFF; CDR3 DNA: TGTGCCAGCAGTGACCCCCGACAGGGTGATACTGAAGCTTTCTTT; V gene: TRBV25-1; J gene: TRBJ1-1; D gene: TRBD1; clone size: NA
CDR3 protein: CANRDRVGDTQYF; CDR3 DNA: TGTGCCAACCGGGACAGGGTGGGAGATACGCAGTATTTT; V gene: TRBV10-3; J gene: TRBJ2-3; D gene: TRBD1; clone size: once
CDR3 protein: CASTLRGGGSGELFF; CDR3 DNA: TGTGCCAGTACCCTACGAGGAGGGGGCAGCGGGGAGCTGTTTTTT; V gene: TRBV19; J gene: TRBJ2-2; D gene: NA; clone size: NA
CDR3 protein: CASSMRRGNQPQHF; CDR3 DNA: TGTGCCAGTAGTATGCGCAGGGGAAATCAGCCCCAGCATTTT; V gene: TRBV19; J gene: TRBJ1-5; D gene: NA; clone size: NA
CDR3 protein: CASSSSTGYYYGYTF; CDR3 DNA: TGTGCCAGCAGCTCCTCGACAGGATACTACTATGGCTACACCTTC; V gene: TRBV5-4; J gene: TRBJ1-2; D gene: NA; clone size: NA
CDR3 protein: CASSVSAGSNTEAFF; CDR3 DNA: TGTGCCAGCAGCGTAAGTGCAGGGTCGAACACTGAAGCTTTCTTT; V gene: TRBV9; J gene: TRBJ1-1; D gene: NA; clone size: NA
CDR3 protein: CASSLAVKSAGDEQFF; CDR3 DNA: TGTGCCAGCAGCTTAGCAGTTAAATCAGCGGGAGATGAGCAGTTCTTC; V gene: TRBV7-6; J gene: TRBJ2-1; D gene: TRBD2; clone size: NA
CDR3 protein: CASSLQYGQGPRF; CDR3 DNA: TGTGCCAGCAGCTTACAGTATGGGCAGGGCCCACGTTTC; V gene: TRBV11-2; J gene: TRBJ2-7; D gene: NA; clone size: NA